Presented here are 26 T cell receptor beta chains from one specimen sequenced in a study of OX40 agonist ivuxolimab in advanced cancers. Libraries were prepared by immunoSEQ multiplex PCR; TCRdb keeps only in-frame clonotypes and omits some of them. The sample yields tens of thousands of clones, around 84% seen once. The source was CD4+ or CD8+ T cells sorted from blood, collected in a trial of the OX40 agonist ivuxolimab. The receptors were sampled from an adult with an advanced solid tumor such as melanoma, head and neck, liver or kidney cancer.

The chain recombines TRBV10-2 with TRBJ2-5; D not certain. Germline V gene lookup returns CDR1 WSHSY and CDR2 SAAADI. V lost 8 bases, J lost 2 bases, and 18 bases lay in between. The CDR3 has 15 amino acids. The CDR3 coding sequence is TGCGCCAGCCAGCAGACCAGGCGAACACAAGAGACCCAGTACTTC. Encoded protein: CASQQTRRTQETQYF.

This clone was seen more than once but under ten times. CDR3 loop: CASSQKGNAQRPDEQFF. The DNA for the CDR3 is TGCGCCAGCAGTCAAAAGGGGAACGCCCAGAGACCGGATGAGCAGTTCTTC. The chain links TRBV23-1 to TRBJ2-1; the D gene is possibly TRBD1 (5 bases). TRBV23-1 is sorted into the ORF group, with uncertain function. The CDR3 is 17 residues long. V was shortened by 2 bases and J by 8 bases, with 22 bases between the two germline ends.

This chain joins TRBV12-1 and TRBJ2-7; no check of the table's D call, TRBD1, against the DNA was made. TRBV12-1 is annotated as a pseudogene. CDR3 size: 16 residues. The CDR3 bases are TGTGCCAGCAGCTGTCACTCCGGGACAGCCTCCTACGAGCAGTACTTC. Encoded protein: CASSCHSGTASYEQYF.

The table lists this clone with a few counts. The rearrangement uses TRBV28 and TRBJ2-3; D is undetermined. Germline V gene lookup returns CDR1 MDHEN and CDR2 SYDVKM. The CDR3 runs to 13 residues. V was cut by 5 bases and J by 1 base, with 7 bases left in between. The CDR3 DNA reads as TGTGCCAGCAGTCCCTCTGGCACAGATACGCAGTATTTT. Translating it yields CASSPSGTDTQYF.

V is TRBV7-2 and J is TRBJ1-1; D perhaps matches TRBD1 (6 bases). Germline V gene data show CDR1 as SGHTA and CDR2 as FQGNSA. V was trimmed by 0 bases and J by 3 bases, leaving 14 bases between them. CDR3 length equals 16 residues. The CDR3 sequence is CASSLAFLSGDTEAFF. The DNA of the CDR3 is TGTGCCAGCAGCTTAGCCTTCTTGTCAGGGGACACTGAAGCTTTCTTT. Full variable domain (remainder filled in from reference TRBV7-2 and TRBJ1-1): GAGVSQSPSNKVTEKGKDVELRCDPISGHTALYWYRQSLGQGLEFLIYFQGNSAPDKSGLPSDRFSAERTGGSVSTLTIQRTQQEDSAVYLCASSLAFLSGDTEAFFGQGTRLTVV.

The sample holds a few counts of this clone. The V gene is TRBV2, the J gene TRBJ2-6; 10 bases agree with TRBD1. With V trimmed by 6 bases and J by 0 bases, 5 bases remained unmatched. Germline values: CDR1 SNHLY, CDR2 FYNNEI. This CDR3 contains 17 residues. CDR3 in amino acids: CASRAGTGDSGANVLTF. CDR3 sequence (DNA): TGTGCCAGCAGGGCCGGGACAGGGGACTCTGGGGCCAACGTCCTGACTTTC. Based on the CDR3 plus reference TRBV2 and TRBJ2-6, the full variable domain is EPEVTQTPSHQVTQMGQEVILRCVPISNHLYFYWYRQILGQKVEFLVSFYNNEISEKSEIFDDQFSVERPDGSNFTLKIRSTKLEDSAMYFCASRAGTGDSGANVLTFGAGSRLTVL.

The rearrangement joins TRBV10-1 to TRBJ2-4; no reliable D call. Deletions cut 0 bases from V and 0 bases from J, with 3 bases between. Germline CDR1 WNHNN, CDR2 SYGVQD (reference sequence). CDR3 length equals 14 residues. The CDR3 is CASSESVAKNIQYF. CDR3 coding DNA: TGCGCCAGCAGTGAGTCGGTAGCCAAAAACATTCAGTACTTC.

The chain joins TRBV5-1 to TRBJ2-2; weak D call: TRBD2 (5 bases). Germline V lookup: CDR1 SGHRS, CDR2 YFSETQ. Trimming removed 4 bases from V and 9 bases from J, with 19 bases in between. This CDR3 comprises 15 residues. CDR3 DNA sequence: TGCGCCAGCAGCCCGCCGAGAGAGGGAGTATGGGAGCTGTTTTTT. Encoded protein: CASSPPREGVWELFF.

The V and J genes are TRBV7-9 and TRBJ2-7; D gene uncertain. Per the germline V gene, CDR1 is SEHNR and CDR2 is FQNEAQ (reference sequence). CDR3 length: 14 residues. Trimming pared 0 bases from V and 2 bases from J, leaving 8 bases between. The CDR3 loop is CASSLAAGTYEQYF. CDR3 nucleotides: TGTGCCAGCAGCTTAGCTGCAGGTACCTACGAGCAGTACTTC.

The chain carries TRBV13 and TRBJ1-1, with D unclear. Per the germline V gene, CDR1 is PRHDT and CDR2 is FYEKMQ (reference sequence). This CDR3 has 18 amino acids. V lost 3 bases and J 1 base, leaving 21 bases between the germline ends. The DNA of the CDR3 is TGTGCCAGCAGCTTCTACGGCCCCGGGAATTGGGGGAACACTGAAGCTTTCTTT. This sequence encodes CASSFYGPGNWGNTEAFF.

The gene calls are TRBV5-1 and TRBJ2-7; no clear D. The V gene's germline CDR1 is SGHRS and CDR2 YFSETQ. V was pared by 2 bases and J by 5 bases, with 8 bases between. This CDR3 comprises 12 residues. CDR3 in amino acids: CASSFERHEQYF. In DNA form, the CDR3 reads TGCGCCAGCAGCTTTGAGAGGCACGAGCAGTACTTC. The whole variable domain, remainder taken from reference TRBV5-1 and TRBJ2-7, is KAGVTQTPRYLIKTRGQQVTLSCSPISGHRSVSWYQQTPGQGLQFLFEYFSETQRNKGNFPGRFSGRQFSNSRSEMNVSTLELGDSALYLCASSFERHEQYFGPGTRLTVT.

This clone is a singleton in its sample. The chain couples TRBV7-2 to TRBJ2-2; D remains ambiguous. The length of the CDR3 is 15 residues. The germline V gene encodes CDR1 SGHTA and CDR2 FQGNSA. V gave up 1 base and J gave up 3 bases, with 9 bases separating them. The chain's CDR3 is CASSLVNGHTGELFF. The CDR3 nucleotides read TGTGCCAGCAGCTTAGTTAACGGACACACCGGGGAGCTGTTTTTT.

V gene TRBV9 combines with J gene TRBJ1-3; D is unresolved. The CDR3 runs 14 residues. Trimming pared 3 bases from V and 0 bases from J, leaving 7 bases between. The germline V gene has CDR1 SGDLS and CDR2 YYNGEE. CDR3 nucleotides: TGTGCCAGCAGCGGACCAAACTCTGGAAACACCATATATTTT. This translates into CASSGPNSGNTIYF.

V usage is TRBV27 and J usage is TRBJ2-3; no firm D call. The germline V and J ends were trimmed by 5 bases and 4 bases, with 4 bases remaining between them. Germline V gene sequence: CDR1 MNHEY, CDR2 SMNVEV (reference sequence). CDR3 length: 11 amino acids. The CDR3 region has the DNA TGTGCCAGCAGTCGGGCAGATACGCAGTATTTT. This sequence encodes CASSRADTQYF.

This chain joins TRBV7-2 and TRBJ1-3; a possible D gene is TRBD1 (6 bases). V was clipped by 2 bases and J by 1 base, with 15 bases between them. The CDR3 length is 17 residues. Germline V lookup: CDR1 SGHTA, CDR2 FQGNSA. The CDR3 sequence is CASSLNGGGNSGNTIYF. Written as DNA, the CDR3 is TGTGCCAGCAGCTTAAATGGAGGGGGGAATTCTGGAAACACCATATATTTT.

The chain recombines TRBV5-1 with TRBJ2-7; 7 nucleotides match TRBD2. Germline loops: CDR1 SGHRS, CDR2 YFSETQ. Losses at the gene ends were 4 bases for V and 0 bases for J; bases not matched to a gene: 4. The CDR3 consists of 14 residues. CDR3 sequence (DNA): TGCGCCAGCAGCGTGAGCGGGAACTCCTACGAGCAGTACTTC. It codes for CASSVSGNSYEQYF.

This chain connects TRBV30 to TRBJ2-1; 7 bases align to TRBD1. The germline V gene encodes CDR1 GTSNPN and CDR2 SVGIG (reference sequence). Trimming at V came to 3 bases and at J to 2 bases, leaving 4 bases not matched to a gene. This CDR3 is built from 14 residues. The CDR3, as DNA: TGTGCCTGGAGGACAGGGAATACCTACAATGAGCAGTTCTTC. Translating it yields CAWRTGNTYNEQFF. The full variable domain, in which reference TRBV30 and TRBJ2-1 provide the parts outside the CDR3, is SQTIHQWPATLVQPVGSPLSLECTVEGTSNPNLYWYRQAAGRGLQLLFYSVGIGQISSEVPQNLSASRPQDRQFILSSKKLLLSDSGFYLCAWRTGNTYNEQFFGPGTRLTVL.

V gene TRBV5-4 combines with J gene TRBJ2-1, with D uncertain. This CDR3 comprises 15 residues. CDR1 is SGHNT, CDR2 YYREEE, per germline (reference sequence). The ends were cut back, 4 bases at V and 0 bases at J, with 11 bases in the middle. In DNA, the CDR3 is TGTGCCAGCAGCGCTGTTATGGGCTCCTACAATGAGCAGTTCTTC. Translated, it gives CASSAVMGSYNEQFF. Full variable domain (missing parts from reference TRBV5-4 and TRBJ2-1): ETGVTQSPTHLIKTRGQQVTLRCSSQSGHNTVSWYQQALGQGPQFIFQYYREEENGRGNFPPRFSGLQFPNYSSELNVNALELDDSALYLCASSAVMGSYNEQFFGPGTRLTVL.

The chain combines TRBV28 with TRBJ2-7, with a tentative D call TRBD1 (6 bases). CDR1 is MDHEN and CDR2 is SYDVKM in the germline V gene. This CDR3 contains 13 residues. Trimming removed 2 bases from V and 2 bases from J, with 7 bases in between. CDR3 DNA sequence: TGTGCCAGCAGTTTAGGACAGCCCTACGAGCAGTACTTC. Amino acids: CASSLGQPYEQYF.

V is TRBV27 and J is TRBJ2-7, with a possible D match to TRBD1 (5 bases). Between the trimmed V and J ends, which lost 8 bases and 8 bases, there was a span of 22 bases. The germline CDR1 and CDR2 sequences are MNHEY and SMNVEV (reference sequence). The CDR3 contains 14 residues. The CDR3 loop is CASGSRTPVWKQYF. The DNA for the CDR3 is TGTGCCAGCGGTTCCCGGACACCTGTTTGGAAGCAGTACTTC.

This clone came up a few times. The chain links TRBV28 to TRBJ1-2; no reliable D call. Looked up from germline, CDR1 is MDHEN and CDR2 is SYDVKM. The length of the CDR3 is 11 residues. As DNA, the CDR3 is TGTGCTGGGGAGGGCCTCTATGGCTACACCTTC. This sequence encodes CAGEGLYGYTF.

The chain recombines TRBV6-1 with TRBJ1-5, with a weak D call TRBD1 (6 bases). The CDR3 extends over 15 amino acids. Trimming took off 4 bases at V and 5 bases at J, with 15 bases between the two ends. Germline V gene lookup returns CDR1 MNHNS and CDR2 SASEGT. CDR3 sequence (DNA): TGTGCCAGCAGTGGAAGCCTTGGGGGGCATCAGCCCCAGCATTTT. Translation: CASSGSLGGHQPQHF.

The gene calls are TRBV2 and TRBJ1-4; the D gene is possibly TRBD1 (5 bases). The CDR3 length is 14 residues. The germline V gene has CDR1 SNHLY and CDR2 FYNNEI. Trimming took 7 bases from V and 4 from J, leaving 13 bases between them. The DNA for the CDR3 is TGTGCCAGCACTCCAGGGCAAATTAATGAAAAACTGTTTTTT. Translated: CASTPGQINEKLFF.

The chain employs TRBV27 and TRBJ2-7; TRBD2 aligns across 13 bases. Germline trimming cut 6 bases from V and 4 bases from J; bases unmatched to any gene: 12. Per germline, CDR1 MNHEY and CDR2 SMNVEV (reference sequence). The CDR3 sequence is 17 residues long. The CDR3 spells CASRRRSGTSGNYEQYF. The DNA of the CDR3 is TGTGCCAGCAGGCGACGCTCCGGGACTAGCGGGAATTACGAGCAGTACTTC.

The gene calls are TRBV2 and TRBJ1-5, with 8 bases aligning to TRBD1. Germline CDR1 and CDR2: SNHLY and FYNNEI. V lost 4 bases to trimming and J lost 2 bases; unmatched junction nucleotides: 4. This CDR3 spans 15 amino acids. The chain's CDR3 is CASSAETGGNQPQHF. As DNA, the CDR3 is TGTGCCAGCAGTGCCGAGACAGGGGGCAATCAGCCCCAGCATTTT.

The gene calls are TRBV7-9 and TRBJ2-3; D might be TRBD1 (6 bases). CDR3 length equals 16 residues. Trimming shortened V by 4 bases and J by 0 bases, and 14 bases separated the two germline ends. Looked up from germline, CDR1 is SEHNR and CDR2 is FQNEAQ (reference sequence). CDR3 DNA sequence: TGTGCCAGCAGCTCCGGACAGTCCCTAAGCACAGATACGCAGTATTTT. Its protein product is CASSSGQSLSTDTQYF.